The T cell receptor (beta chain) under discussion was sequenced for a study of PD-1 blockade in classical Hodgkin lymphoma. Points from the study as a whole: Patients excluded were those beginning nivolumab under 1 year after ASCT. Diversity similar to that of newly diagnosed patients was seen at baseline in complete responders. Reported findings placed baseline TCR diversity lower in newly diagnosed patients (compared with healthy donors).

Exposure to brentuximab vedotin varied, and each patient had relapsed following autologous stem cell transplantation. Some clones are missing from TCRdb's copy, which holds only in-frame ones; the method was immunoSEQ multiplex PCR. The repertoire includes just under 45,000 clones, approximately 79% of them detected once, and under 3.5% sits in the top ten. This CDR3 has 13 amino acids. The germline V gene encodes CDR1 GTSNPN and CDR2 SVGIG (reference sequence). Regarding this clone: What it binds is not known. The germline gene is not matched at one end of the junction; a read error may be the cause.

The chain recombines TRBV30 with TRBJ2-7; TRBD1 matches 7 bases. The sequence came from a human donor with classical Hodgkin lymphoma. The specimen comprised peripheral blood mononuclear cells (PBMCs), sampled before the second cycle of nivolumab. This CDR3 reads CAWSKQGSSEQYF. Here the CDR3 DNA reads TGTGCCTGGAGTAAACAGGGGTCCTCCGAGCAGTACTTC.